The sequence of this T cell receptor beta chain was determined in a study of T cell repertoires in cytomegalovirus infection. Study at large: From public TCR beta signatures came an indication of both CMV infection and matching HLA type. Whole-study findings and limits: Clonotype analysis showed dominance of the ex vivo response by HLA-C-restricted CMV-specific TCR beta clonotypes.

TCRdb independently ran MiXCR on the reads; one entry per CDR3 protein. The sample has under 450,000 distinct CDR3 sequences; approximately 35% are singletons. Only a few counts were recorded for this clonotype. Its antigen is not known. The CDR3 has 17 amino acids. The junction had 7 bases not matched to a gene; V was cut back by 3 bases and J by 6 bases. In germline, CDR1 is ENHRY, CDR2 SYGVKD. Here the sequenced sample was cultured PBMCs, taken from culture after CMV antigen stimulation. The chain has TRBV10-3 and TRBJ2-5; 16 bases are a match to TRBD2. The TCR was taken from a human donor in good health (CMV status not recorded). Some clones in this sample may be carry-over from other donors' samples. The CDR3 protein is CAISDGTSGRAVQTQYF. CDR3 nucleotide sequence: TGTGCCATCAGTGATGGGACTAGCGGGAGGGCCGTTCAGACCCAGTACTTC.